The clone carrying this T cell receptor (delta chain) was seen many times. This record belongs to a study of γδ T cells in repeated Plasmodium falciparum infection. TCRdb redid clone calling on the multiplex PCR reads using CATT. This table has around 89,000 delta-chain clones, approximately 1.5% appearing once. Vgamma9/Vdelta2+ and Vdelta2-negative gammadelta T cells were flow-sorted from PBMC for bulk sequencing. The CDR3 has 17 residues. Germline values: CDR1 GEAIGNYY, CDR2 EKD. Germline trimming cut 1 base from V and 6 bases from J; bases unmatched to any gene: 12. The rearrangement joins TRDV2 to TRDJ1; 11 bases match TRDD3. This receptor was identified in a pool of human donors (malaria-infected and uninfected, not separated). Specimen: gamma-delta T cells from blood. CDR3 coding DNA: TGTGCCTGTGACACTGTAGGGATACTGGGGGATAGAAATAAACTCATCTTT. Its protein product is CACDTVGILGDRNKLIF.